The clone carrying this TCR beta chain has a count of ten or more. Its specificity is not known. This CDR3 has 14 residues. Germline V gene sequence: CDR1 LNHDA, CDR2 SQIVND (reference sequence). The V and J ends lost 6 bases and 7 bases, in that order; junction bases with no gene match: 4. The time point here: newly diagnosed GD, antithyroid drugs for less than 3 months. From PBMCs, RNA was extracted and then used to make the TCR library. The data derive from a study of regulatory T cells in long-lasting Graves disease. Points from the study as a whole: Persistent disease preferred TRBV28, TRBJ1-2 and TRBJ2-5; new disease, TRBV20-1 and TRBJ2-1.

Sequencing libraries for TCR beta were prepared with iRepertoire HTBI primers and Arm-PCR of CDR3 regions. TCRdb processed the multiplex PCR reads anew with MiXCR; each CDR3 protein has one entry. The sample lists about 540,000 distinct CDR3 sequences; roughly 14% were seen once. The sample was also reused in another study, on T cells in Graves' hyperthyroidism and ophthalmopathy. As that study records: HTBI primers were the set used in a first-round RT-PCR of the TCR CDR3.

Material: peripheral blood mononuclear cells (PBMCs), obtained at new diagnosis, from a patient treated with antithyroid drugs. The TCR sequence derives from a man younger than 45 with Graves disease. This chain joins TRBV19 and TRBJ2-2, with TRBD1 matching 11 bases. CDR3 residues: CASRDRGLIGELFF. DNA for the CDR3: TGTGCCAGTAGGGACAGGGGGCTTATCGGGGAGCTGTTTTTT.